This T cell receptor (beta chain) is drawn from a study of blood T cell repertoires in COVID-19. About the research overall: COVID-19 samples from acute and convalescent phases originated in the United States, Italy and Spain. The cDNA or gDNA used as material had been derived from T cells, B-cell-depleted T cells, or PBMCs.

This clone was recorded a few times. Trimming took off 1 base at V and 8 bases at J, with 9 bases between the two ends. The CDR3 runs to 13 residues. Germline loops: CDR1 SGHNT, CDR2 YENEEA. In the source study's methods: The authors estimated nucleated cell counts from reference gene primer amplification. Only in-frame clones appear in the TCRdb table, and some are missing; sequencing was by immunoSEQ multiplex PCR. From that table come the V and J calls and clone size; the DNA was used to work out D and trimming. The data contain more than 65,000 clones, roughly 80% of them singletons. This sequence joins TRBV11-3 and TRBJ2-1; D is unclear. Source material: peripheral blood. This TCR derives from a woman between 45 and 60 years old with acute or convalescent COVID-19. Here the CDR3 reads CASSLGRFHEQFF. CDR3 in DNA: TGTGCCAGCAGCTTAGGCCGGTTTCATGAGCAGTTCTTC.